The 6 T cell receptor beta chains reported below all come from one sample, sequenced in a study of identifying expanded T cells in peripheral blood. Only in-frame clones appear in the TCRdb table, and some are missing; sequencing was by immunoSEQ multiplex PCR. The sample has about 80,000 clones, roughly 89% seen once. The source material was blood. These receptors were collected from a person aged 18 to 70 in good health.

This clone was recorded only once. This chain links TRBV28 with TRBJ2-7; 8 bases fit TRBD2. CDR3 length: 14 amino acids. Per germline, CDR1 MDHEN and CDR2 SYDVKM. After removal of 5 bases from V and 7 bases from J, the junction contained 10 bases not matched to a gene. The CDR3 bases are TGTGCCAGCAGTCCCTTTAGCGGGAATTTTGAGCAGTACTTC. It codes for CASSPFSGNFEQYF.

The chain couples TRBV19 to TRBJ2-2, with TRBD1 matching 10 bases. CDR3 size: 17 residues. J gave up 6 bases and V 2 bases, and 9 bases lay outside the gene matches. The germline gives CDR1 LNHDA, CDR2 SQIVND (reference sequence). The CDR3 coding sequence is TGTGCCAGTAGTATAATGCCCGGGACAGGGGTGCCCGGGGAGCTGTTTTTT. It translates to CASSIMPGTGVPGELFF.

This clone was picked up many times. This chain joins TRBV28 and TRBJ1-2; 9 bases are shared with TRBD1. The V segment lost 7 bases and the J segment 4 bases; nucleotides outside the gene matches: 10. Germline V lookup: CDR1 MDHEN, CDR2 SYDVKM. The CDR3 is 15 amino acids. CDR3 amino acids: CASTDRGRSSYGYTF. The CDR3 DNA follows: TGTGCCAGCACGGACAGGGGCCGCTCATCCTATGGCTACACCTTC.

The chain has TRBV9 and TRBJ2-1, with no clear D. The CDR3 spans 12 residues. Germline V gene data show CDR1 as SGDLS and CDR2 as YYNGEE. The V end lost 1 base, the J end lost 9 bases, and 8 bases lay between the germline ends. The CDR3 region has the DNA TGTGCCAGCAGCGTATACGGACGTGAGCAGTTCTTC. Translated, it gives CASSVYGREQFF.

The gene calls are TRBV11-1 and TRBJ1-1, with 7 bases fitting TRBD1. V lost 4 bases to trimming and J lost 0 bases; unmatched junction nucleotides: 5. CDR1 is SGHAT and CDR2 is FQDESV in the germline V gene (reference sequence). The CDR3 consists of 15 residues. This chain's CDR3 is CASSWGQQVNTEAFF. The CDR3 bases are TGTGCCAGCAGCTGGGGACAGCAGGTGAACACTGAAGCTTTCTTT.

This rearrangement joins TRBV29-1 to TRBJ2-7; 9 nucleotides agree with TRBD1. In germline, CDR1 is SQVTM, CDR2 ANQGSEA. There are 16 residues in the CDR3. V was clipped by 2 bases and J by 0 bases; unmatched bases: 8. CDR3 protein: CSVETRTGANSYEQYF. The CDR3 region has the DNA TGCAGCGTTGAAACCAGGACAGGGGCAAACTCCTACGAGCAGTACTTC.